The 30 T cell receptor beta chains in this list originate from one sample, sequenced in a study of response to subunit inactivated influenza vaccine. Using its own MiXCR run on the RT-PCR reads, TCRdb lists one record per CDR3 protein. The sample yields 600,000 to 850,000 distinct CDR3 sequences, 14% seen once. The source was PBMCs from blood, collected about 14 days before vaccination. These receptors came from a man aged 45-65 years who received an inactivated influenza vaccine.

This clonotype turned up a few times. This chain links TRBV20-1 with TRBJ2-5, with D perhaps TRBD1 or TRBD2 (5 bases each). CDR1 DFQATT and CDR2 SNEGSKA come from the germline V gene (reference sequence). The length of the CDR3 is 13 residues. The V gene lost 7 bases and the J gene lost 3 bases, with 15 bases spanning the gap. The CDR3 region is CSVTGTGKETQYF. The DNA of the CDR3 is TGCAGTGTCACCGGGACGGGGAAAGAGACCCAGTACTTC.

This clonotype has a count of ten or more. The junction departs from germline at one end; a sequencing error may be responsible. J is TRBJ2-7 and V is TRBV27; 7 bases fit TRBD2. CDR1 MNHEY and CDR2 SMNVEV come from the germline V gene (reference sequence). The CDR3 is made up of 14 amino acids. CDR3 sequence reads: CASSLSSGFYEQYF. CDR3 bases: TGCGCCAGCAGCCTATCTAGCGGCTTCTACGAGCAGTACTTC.

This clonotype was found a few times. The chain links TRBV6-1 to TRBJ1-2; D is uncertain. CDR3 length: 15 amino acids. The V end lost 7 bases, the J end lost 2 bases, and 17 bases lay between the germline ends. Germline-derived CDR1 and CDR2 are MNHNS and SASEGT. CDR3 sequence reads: CASTRGGVSNYGYTF. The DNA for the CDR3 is TGTGCCAGCACCCGCGGAGGAGTGTCGAACTATGGCTACACCTTC.

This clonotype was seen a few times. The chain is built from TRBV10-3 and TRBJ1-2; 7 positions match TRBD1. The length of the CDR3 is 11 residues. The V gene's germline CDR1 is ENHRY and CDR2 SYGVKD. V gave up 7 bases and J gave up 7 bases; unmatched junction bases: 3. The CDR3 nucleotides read TGTGCCATCACGGAGGGGGCTGGCTACACCTTC. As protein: CAITEGAGYTF.

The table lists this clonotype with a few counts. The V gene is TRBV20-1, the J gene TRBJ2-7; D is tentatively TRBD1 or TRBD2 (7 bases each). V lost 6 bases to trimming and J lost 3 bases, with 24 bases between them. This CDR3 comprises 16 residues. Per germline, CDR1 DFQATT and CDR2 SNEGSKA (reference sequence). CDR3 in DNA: TGCAGTGCCGGGGAGGGGGCCAGCGGGACCTTCTACGAGCAGTACTTC. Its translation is CSAGEGASGTFYEQYF.

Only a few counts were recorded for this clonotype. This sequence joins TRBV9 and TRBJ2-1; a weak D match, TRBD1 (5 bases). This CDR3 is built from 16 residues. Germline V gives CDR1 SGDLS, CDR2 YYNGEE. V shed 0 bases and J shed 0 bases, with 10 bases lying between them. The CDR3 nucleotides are TGTGCCAGCAGCGTAGGGCAGGGCGCCTCCTACAATGAGCAGTTCTTC. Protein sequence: CASSVGQGASYNEQFF.

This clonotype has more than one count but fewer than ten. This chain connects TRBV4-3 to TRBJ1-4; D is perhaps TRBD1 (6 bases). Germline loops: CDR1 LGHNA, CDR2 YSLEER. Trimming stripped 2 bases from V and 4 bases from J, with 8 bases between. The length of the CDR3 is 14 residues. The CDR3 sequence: CASSQQGNNEKLFF. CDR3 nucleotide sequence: TGCGCCAGCAGCCAACAGGGGAATAATGAAAAACTGTTTTTT.

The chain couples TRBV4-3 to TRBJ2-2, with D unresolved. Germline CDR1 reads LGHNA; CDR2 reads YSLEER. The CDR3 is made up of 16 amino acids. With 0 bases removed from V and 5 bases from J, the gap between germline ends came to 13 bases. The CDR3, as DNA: TGCGCCAGCAGCCAAGATTGGGGTCCCCGGACCGGGGAGCTGTTTTTT. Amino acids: CASSQDWGPRTGELFF.

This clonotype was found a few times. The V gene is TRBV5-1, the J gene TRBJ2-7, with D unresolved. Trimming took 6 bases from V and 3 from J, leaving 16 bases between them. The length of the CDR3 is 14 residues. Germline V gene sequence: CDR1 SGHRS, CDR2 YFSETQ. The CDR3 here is CASKLDGLNYEQYF. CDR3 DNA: TGCGCCAGCAAACTGGACGGATTAAACTACGAGCAGTACTTC.

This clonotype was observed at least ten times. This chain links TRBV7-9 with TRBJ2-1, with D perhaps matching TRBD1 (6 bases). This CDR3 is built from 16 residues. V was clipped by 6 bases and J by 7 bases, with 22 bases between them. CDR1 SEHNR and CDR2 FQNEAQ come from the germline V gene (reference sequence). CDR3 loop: CASSPPHSGQRNEQFF. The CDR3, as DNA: TGTGCCAGCAGTCCACCTCACAGTGGACAGAGGAATGAGCAGTTCTTC. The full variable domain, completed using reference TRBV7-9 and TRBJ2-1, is DTGVSQNPRHKITKRGQNVTFRCDPISEHNRLYWYRQTLGQGPEFLTYFQNEAQLEKSRLLSDRFSAERPKGSFSTLEIQRTEQGDSAMYLCASSPPHSGQRNEQFFGPGTRLTVL.

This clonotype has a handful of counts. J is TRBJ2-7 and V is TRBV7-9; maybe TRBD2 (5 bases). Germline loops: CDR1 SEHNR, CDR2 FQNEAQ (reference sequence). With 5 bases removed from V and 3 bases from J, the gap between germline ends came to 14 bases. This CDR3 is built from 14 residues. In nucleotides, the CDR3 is TGTGCCAGCAGCCCTGGTGGGAGAAACTACGAGCAGTACTTC. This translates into CASSPGGRNYEQYF.

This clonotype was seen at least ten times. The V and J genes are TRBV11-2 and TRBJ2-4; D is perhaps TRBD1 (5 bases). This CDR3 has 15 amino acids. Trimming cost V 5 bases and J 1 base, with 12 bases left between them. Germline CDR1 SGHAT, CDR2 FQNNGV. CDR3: CASSPGLGAKNIQYF. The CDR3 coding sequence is TGTGCCAGCAGCCCAGGGCTGGGGGCCAAAAACATTCAGTACTTC. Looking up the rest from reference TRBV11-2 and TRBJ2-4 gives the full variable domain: EAGVAQSPRYKIIEKRQSVAFWCNPISGHATLYWYQQILGQGPKLLIQFQNNGVVDDSQLPKDRFSAERLKGVDSTLKIQPAKLEDSAVYLCASSPGLGAKNIQYFGAGTRLSVL.

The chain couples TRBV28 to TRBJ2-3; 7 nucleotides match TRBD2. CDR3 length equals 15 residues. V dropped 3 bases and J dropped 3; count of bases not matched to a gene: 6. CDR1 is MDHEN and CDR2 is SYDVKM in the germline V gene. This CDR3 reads CASSFGLVRTDTQYF. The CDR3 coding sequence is TGTGCCAGCAGTTTTGGACTAGTAAGGACAGATACGCAGTATTTT.

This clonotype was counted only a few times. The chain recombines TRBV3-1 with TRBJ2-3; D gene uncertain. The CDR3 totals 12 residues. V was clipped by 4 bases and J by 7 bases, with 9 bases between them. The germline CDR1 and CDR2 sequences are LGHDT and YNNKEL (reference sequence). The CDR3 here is CASSPGSYTQYF. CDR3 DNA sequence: TGTGCCAGCAGCCCCGGCAGTTATACGCAGTATTTT.

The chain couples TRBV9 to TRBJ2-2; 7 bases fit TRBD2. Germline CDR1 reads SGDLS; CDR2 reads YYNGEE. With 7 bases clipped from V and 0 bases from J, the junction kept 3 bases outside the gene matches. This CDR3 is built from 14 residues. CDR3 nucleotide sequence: TGTGCCAGCGAGCGGGGTTCGAACACCGGGGAGCTGTTTTTT. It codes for CASERGSNTGELFF.

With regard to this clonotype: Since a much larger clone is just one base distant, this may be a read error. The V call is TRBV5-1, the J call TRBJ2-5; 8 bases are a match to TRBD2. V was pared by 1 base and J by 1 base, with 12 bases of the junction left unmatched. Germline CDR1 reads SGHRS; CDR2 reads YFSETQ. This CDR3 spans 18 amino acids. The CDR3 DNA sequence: TGCGCCAGCAGCTTGACCCCTTTTGCGGGGGGATCCCAAGAGACCCAGTACTTC. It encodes CASSLTPFAGGSQETQYF.

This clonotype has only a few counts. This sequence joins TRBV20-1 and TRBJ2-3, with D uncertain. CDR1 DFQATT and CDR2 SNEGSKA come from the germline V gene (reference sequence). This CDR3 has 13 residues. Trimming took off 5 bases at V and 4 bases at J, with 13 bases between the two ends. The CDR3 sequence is CSAPRIGPDTQYF. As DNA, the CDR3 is TGCAGTGCTCCGCGGATCGGCCCAGATACGCAGTATTTT.

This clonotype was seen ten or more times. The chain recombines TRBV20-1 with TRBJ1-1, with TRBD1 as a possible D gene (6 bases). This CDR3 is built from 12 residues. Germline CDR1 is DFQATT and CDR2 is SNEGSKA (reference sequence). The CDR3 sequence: CVRDISNTEAFF. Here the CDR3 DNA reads TGCGTAAGGGACATCTCGAACACTGAAGCTTTCTTT.

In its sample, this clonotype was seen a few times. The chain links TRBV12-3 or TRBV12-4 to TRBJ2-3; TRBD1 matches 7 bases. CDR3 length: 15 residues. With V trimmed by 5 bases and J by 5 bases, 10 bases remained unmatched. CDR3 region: CASSLRTGSGDTQYF. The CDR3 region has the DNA TGTGCCAGCAGTCTACGGACAGGTTCGGGAGATACGCAGTATTTT.

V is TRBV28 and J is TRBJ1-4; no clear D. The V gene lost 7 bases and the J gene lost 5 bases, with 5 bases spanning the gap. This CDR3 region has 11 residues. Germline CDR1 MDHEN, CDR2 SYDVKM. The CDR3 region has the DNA TGTGCCAGCACCGGGAATGAAAAACTGTTTTTT. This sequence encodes CASTGNEKLFF. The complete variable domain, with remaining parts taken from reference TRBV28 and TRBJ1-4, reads DVKVTQSSRYLVKRTGEKVFLECVQDMDHENMFWYRQDPGLGLRLIYFSYDVKMKEKGDIPEGYSVSREKKERFSLILESASTNQTSMYLCASTGNEKLFFGSGTQLSVL.

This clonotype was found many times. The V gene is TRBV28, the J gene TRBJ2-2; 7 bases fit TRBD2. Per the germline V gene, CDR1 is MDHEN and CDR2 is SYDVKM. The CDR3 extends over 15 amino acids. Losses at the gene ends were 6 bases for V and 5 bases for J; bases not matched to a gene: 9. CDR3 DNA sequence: TGTGCCAGCAGGGCTAGCGGCCCAAGGACCGGGGAGCTGTTTTTT. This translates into CASRASGPRTGELFF. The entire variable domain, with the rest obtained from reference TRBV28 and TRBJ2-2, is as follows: DVKVTQSSRYLVKRTGEKVFLECVQDMDHENMFWYRQDPGLGLRLIYFSYDVKMKEKGDIPEGYSVSREKKERFSLILESASTNQTSMYLCASRASGPRTGELFFGEGSRLTVL.

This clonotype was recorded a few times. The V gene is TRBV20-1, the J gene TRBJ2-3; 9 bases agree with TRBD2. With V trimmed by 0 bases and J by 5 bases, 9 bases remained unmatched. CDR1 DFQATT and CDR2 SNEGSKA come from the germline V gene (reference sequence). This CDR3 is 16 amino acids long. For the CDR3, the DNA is TGCAGTGCTAGAGATTTTAGCGGGGGAAGCGGAGATACGCAGTATTTT. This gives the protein CSARDFSGGSGDTQYF.

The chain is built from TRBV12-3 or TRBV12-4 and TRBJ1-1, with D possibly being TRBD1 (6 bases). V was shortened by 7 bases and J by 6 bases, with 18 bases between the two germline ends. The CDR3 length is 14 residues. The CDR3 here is CASILGRGAAEAFF. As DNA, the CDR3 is TGTGCCAGCATCCTAGGAAGGGGGGCGGCTGAAGCTTTCTTT.

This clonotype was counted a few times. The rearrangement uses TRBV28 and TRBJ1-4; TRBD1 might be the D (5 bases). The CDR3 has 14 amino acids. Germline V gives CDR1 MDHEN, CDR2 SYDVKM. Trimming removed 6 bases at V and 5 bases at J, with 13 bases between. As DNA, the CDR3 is TGTGCCAGCAGCTTACAGGTCTACAATGAAAAACTGTTTTTT. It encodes CASSLQVYNEKLFF.

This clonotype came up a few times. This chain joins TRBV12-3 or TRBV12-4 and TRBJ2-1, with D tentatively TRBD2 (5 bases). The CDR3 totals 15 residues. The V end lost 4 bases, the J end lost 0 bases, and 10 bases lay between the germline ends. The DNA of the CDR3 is TGTGCCAGCAGTTCAATGAGCGGCTCCTACAATGAGCAGTTCTTC. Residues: CASSSMSGSYNEQFF.

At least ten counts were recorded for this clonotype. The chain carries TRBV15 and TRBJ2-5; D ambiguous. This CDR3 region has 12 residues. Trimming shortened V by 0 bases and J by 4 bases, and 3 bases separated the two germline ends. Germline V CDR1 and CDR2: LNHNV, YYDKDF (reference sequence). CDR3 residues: CATSRELETQYF. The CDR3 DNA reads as TGTGCCACCAGCAGAGAATTAGAGACCCAGTACTTC.

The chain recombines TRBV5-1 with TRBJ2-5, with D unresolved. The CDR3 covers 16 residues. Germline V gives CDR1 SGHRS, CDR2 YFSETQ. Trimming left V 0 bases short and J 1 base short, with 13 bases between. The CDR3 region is CASSLAPLGSQETQYF. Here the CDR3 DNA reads TGCGCCAGCAGCTTGGCACCTTTGGGGTCCCAAGAGACCCAGTACTTC.

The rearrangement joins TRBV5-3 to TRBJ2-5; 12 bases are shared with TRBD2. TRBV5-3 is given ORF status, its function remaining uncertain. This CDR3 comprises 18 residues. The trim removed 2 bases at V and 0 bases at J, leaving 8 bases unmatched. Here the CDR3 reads CARSFSGLAGSYQETQYF. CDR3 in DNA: TGTGCCAGAAGCTTTTCGGGACTAGCGGGCTCGTACCAAGAGACCCAGTACTTC.

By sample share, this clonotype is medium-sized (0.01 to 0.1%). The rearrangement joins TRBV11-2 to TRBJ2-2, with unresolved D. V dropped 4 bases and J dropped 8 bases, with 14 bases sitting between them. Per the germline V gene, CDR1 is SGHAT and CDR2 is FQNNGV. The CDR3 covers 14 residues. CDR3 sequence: CASSSNFGNGELFF. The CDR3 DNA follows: TGTGCCAGCAGCTCCAATTTTGGCAATGGGGAGCTGTTTTTT.

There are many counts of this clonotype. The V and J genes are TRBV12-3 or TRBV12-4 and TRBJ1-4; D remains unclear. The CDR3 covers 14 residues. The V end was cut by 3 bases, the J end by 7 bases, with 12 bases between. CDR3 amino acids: CASSFFGSGEKLFF. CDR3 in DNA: TGTGCCAGCAGTTTCTTCGGCAGTGGTGAAAAACTGTTTTTT.